The rows below give T cell receptor beta chains drawn from one sample of a study of vaccination and CD4 T cells after COVID-19. Their recognized antigens are unknown. TCRdb independently ran MiXCR on the PCR reads; one entry per CDR3 protein. The sample has 11,000 to 15,000 distinct CDR3 sequences; roughly 43% are singletons. Sequences were obtained from cultured CD4+ T cells from blood. These receptor sequences come from a human donor with COVID-19. Both conserved end residues are part of each CDR3. D genes are given only for firm matches. Size values are once, few and many counts, or a class for expanded clones, and some rows have none.

>NA|TRBV24-1|TRBJ2-1|TRBD2
TGTGCCACCAGTGAGGGGAGCGGGGGCCATCGCTCCTACAATGAGCAGTTCTTC
CATSEGSGGHRSYNEQFF
>NA|TRBV27|TRBJ2-3|NA
TGTGCCAGCACCCCCTTGGCTGGGGGGCCAGATACGCAGTATTTT
CASTPLAGGPDTQYF
>NA|TRBV25-1|TRBJ1-2|TRBD1
TGTGCCAGCAGTGAAGAAGGGGGCGGCTATGGCTACACCTTC
CASSEEGGGYGYTF
>few|TRBV10-3|TRBJ1-1|NA
TGTGCCATCATCCTGGGGGAAACGAACACTGAAGCTTTCTTT
CAIILGETNTEAFF
>NA|TRBV5-1|TRBJ1-2|TRBD1
TGCGCCAGCAGCGCGGGGACAGGGAATGGCTACACCTTC
CASSAGTGNGYTF
>NA|TRBV20-1|TRBJ2-2|TRBD2
TGCAGTGCTAGTGATGGTCGGGGGGGGCCTGACACCGGGGAGCTGTTTTTT
CSASDGRGGPDTGELFF
>NA|TRBV19|TRBJ2-3|NA
TGTGCCAGTAGTGGTGACTCATATACGCAGTATTTT
CASSGDSYTQYF
>NA|TRBV28|TRBJ1-2|NA
TGTGCCAGCAGGCTACAGGTCATTAACTATGGCTACACCTTC
CASRLQVINYGYTF
>large|TRBV21-1|TRBJ1-4|NA
TGTGCCAGCAGCCCGGACAGAGCCAAATCCTCTACTGAAAAACTGTTTTTT
CASSPDRAKSSTEKLFF
>NA|TRBV11-3|TRBJ2-1|TRBD2
TGTGCCAGCAGCCCGAGGACTAGCGGGGACTCCTACAATGAGCAGTTCTTC
CASSPRTSGDSYNEQFF
>NA|TRBV2|TRBJ1-1|NA
TGTGCCAGCAGACGTCCGGGAGAGAACACTGAAGCTTTCTTT
CASRRPGENTEAFF
>NA|TRBV14|TRBJ2-3|TRBD2
TGTGCCAGCAGCCAAGGGAAGCGGGGGTGGTCAGATACGCAGTATTTT
CASSQGKRGWSDTQYF
>few|TRBV30|TRBJ1-3|TRBD1
TGTGCCTGGAGTCGGGACAGCTTCGGAAACACCATATATTTT
CAWSRDSFGNTIYF
>NA|TRBV7-3|TRBJ2-2|NA
TGTGCCAGCAGCCCAACGCAGGGGCGTAGGTCCGGGGAGCTGTTTTTT
CASSPTQGRRSGELFF
>NA|TRBV7-2|TRBJ1-1|NA
TGTGCCAGCAGCTTAGAGGGGGGTGGGCCGACTGAAGCTTTCTTT
CASSLEGGGPTEAFF
>NA|TRBV6-5|TRBJ2-5|NA
TGTGCCAGCAGTTACTCATTGCGGGACAGCCAAGAGACCCAGTACTTC
CASSYSLRDSQETQYF
>NA|TRBV6-1|TRBJ1-1|NA
TGTGCCAGCAGTGAACAGGGGAACACTGAAGCTTTCTTT
CASSEQGNTEAFF
>NA|TRBV20-1|TRBJ2-5|NA
TGCAGTGCCTTCCCAGGGGTGGAGACCCAGTACTTC
CSAFPGVETQYF
>few|TRBV7-2|TRBJ2-2|TRBD2
TGTGCCAGCAGCTTAGGTAGCGGGGGGGCCTCCCCCGGGGAGCTGTTTTTT
CASSLGSGGASPGELFF
>NA|TRBV10-3|TRBJ1-2|NA
TGTGCCATCAGTGACGGAGGGGAGAATGGCTACACCTTC
CAISDGGENGYTF
>once|TRBV2|TRBJ2-5|NA
TGTGCCAGCAGTGGGTCGGCGGGGAGGGAGACCCAGTACTTC
CASSGSAGRETQYF
>NA|TRBV6-5|TRBJ2-2|NA
TGTGCCAGCAGTTACTTCGTAGGGGGGGCGAACACCGGGGAGCTGTTTTTT
CASSYFVGGANTGELFF
>NA|TRBV5-1|TRBJ2-1|TRBD1
TGCGCCAGCAGCGTTACAGGGGGCAATGAGCAGTTCTTC
CASSVTGGNEQFF
>NA|TRBV7-9|TRBJ2-5|TRBD1
TGTGCCAGCAGCTCAGCCTGGGGGCCCCAGGGGGCCCAGTACTTC
CASSSAWGPQGAQYF
>few|TRBV12-3/TRBV12-4|TRBJ1-2|NA
TGTGCCAGCAGCCAAAGGATGGGTGGTCAGGGCTACACCTTC
CASSQRMGGQGYTF
>few|TRBV6-2/TRBV6-3|TRBJ2-4|TRBD1
TGTGCCAGCAGCATGTCCGACAGGGAAAACTTAGCCAAAAACATTCAGTACTTC
CASSMSDRENLAKNIQYF